Included here is one T cell receptor beta chain sequence, with context. In the authors' workflow: It was from reference gene primer amplification that nucleated cell counts were estimated. Assay used: immunoSEQ multiplex PCR; TCRdb lists only in-frame clones, some missing. Clonal size and the V and J genes are those of that table, whereas D and trimming came from the DNA. The sample has 320,000 or so clones; over 80% are singletons. The data stem from a study of blood T cell repertoires in COVID-19. This clonotype was obtained from a man aged 25 to 45 who had recovered from COVID-19. Sequenced sample: PBMCs or T cells enriched from blood (not recorded which).

The CDR3 protein is CASSLRNPGGEQFF. In DNA, the CDR3 is TGTGCCAGCAGCTTGAGGAACCCGGGGGGTGAGCAGTTCTTC. This sequence joins TRBV5-6 and TRBJ2-1; 7 bases agree with TRBD2. J was trimmed by 9 bases and V by 1 base; bases with no gene match: 7. This CDR3 has 14 residues. Looked up from germline, CDR1 is SGHDT and CDR2 is YYEEEE.